These 19 T cell receptor beta chains were sequenced from one sample in a study of beta chain features in type 1 diabetes. Study-wide results and caveats: In all four CD4+ subsets, TCRB CDR3 length was significantly, moderately reduced in type 1 diabetes.

Sequenced material consisted of expressed TCRB transcripts (all of the isolated RNA was reverse transcribed). Here immunoSEQ multiplex PCR was the method, and the copy in TCRdb shows in-frame clones only, minus some. The sample lists some 350,000 clones; 8.5% to 10% were seen once. Their antigens are not known. The sequenced material came from central memory CD4+ T cells from blood. These TCRs come from a man aged 30 to 39 with type 1 diabetes.

In its sample, this clone was seen a few times. This chain uses TRBV28 with TRBJ2-7, with a possible D match to TRBD2 (5 bases). Trimming removed 6 bases at V and 4 bases at J, with 13 bases between. Germline CDR1 and CDR2: MDHEN and SYDVKM. The CDR3 loop spans 13 amino acids. Here the CDR3 reads CASSPFTGYEQYF. In DNA, the CDR3 is TGTGCCAGCAGCCCCTTTACGGGGTACGAGCAGTACTTC.

This clone was seen a handful of times. The chain joins TRBV11-3 to TRBJ2-7, with 9 bases aligning to TRBD1. In germline, CDR1 is SGHNT, CDR2 YENEEA. The CDR3 consists of 14 residues. V shed 5 bases and J 5 bases; nucleotides not matched to a gene: 7. This CDR3 is CASSPGTGRHEQYF. The CDR3 nucleotides are TGTGCCAGCAGCCCCGGGACAGGGCGCCACGAGCAGTACTTC.

This clone has only a few counts. This chain uses TRBV30 with TRBJ2-7; a weak D match, TRBD1 (7 bases). This CDR3 contains 15 residues. V gave up 4 bases and J gave up 1 base, with 17 bases separating them. Germline CDR1 reads GTSNPN; CDR2 reads SVGIG (reference sequence). The DNA for the CDR3 is TGTGCCTGGACGATTGGGGGGACAGATTCCTACGAGCAGTACTTC. Amino acid sequence: CAWTIGGTDSYEQYF.

This clone was seen more than once but under ten times. The chain couples TRBV11-3 to TRBJ2-7; TRBD1 matches 8 bases. CDR1 is SGHNT and CDR2 is YENEEA in the germline V gene. This CDR3 comprises 14 residues. Germline trimming cut 3 bases from V and 5 bases from J; bases unmatched to any gene: 6. CDR3 nucleotide sequence: TGTGCCAGCAGCTTCCCAGGGGGCTGGAACGAGCAGTACTTC. It encodes CASSFPGGWNEQYF.

This clone appeared many times. This chain connects TRBV7-2 to TRBJ1-1; TRBD1 is a possible D gene (5 bases). The V gene lost 1 base and the J gene lost 11 bases, with 17 bases spanning the gap. Germline lookup yields CDR1 SGHTA and CDR2 FQGNSA. The CDR3 loop spans 14 amino acids. The CDR3 loop reads CASSLVGPGREAFF. CDR3 nucleotide sequence: TGTGCCAGCAGCTTAGTAGGGCCAGGGAGAGAGGCTTTCTTT.

The chain is built from TRBV5-1 and TRBJ1-4, with TRBD1 matching over 8 bases. Germline CDR1 is SGHRS and CDR2 is YFSETQ. The CDR3 consists of 15 residues. The junction had 9 bases not matched to a gene; V was cut back by 4 bases and J by 7 bases. CDR3 amino acids: CASSVQGAPGEKLFF. The DNA for the CDR3 is TGCGCCAGCAGCGTCCAGGGGGCGCCAGGTGAAAAACTGTTTTTT.

This clone was detected a few times. V and J are TRBV27 and TRBJ2-3, with TRBD2 matching over 7 bases. V lost 4 bases and J lost 4; bases outside the gene matches: 8. CDR1 is MNHEY, CDR2 SMNVEV, per germline (reference sequence). The CDR3 loop spans 15 amino acids. CDR3 sequence (DNA): TGTGCCAGCAGTTCCCGGCGGGGGAGGGCAGATACGCAGTATTTT. It is translated as CASSSRRGRADTQYF.

Only a few counts were recorded for this clone. The chain couples TRBV27 to TRBJ2-7; 7 bases agree with TRBD2. The ends lost 11 bases at V and 3 bases at J; junction bases unmatched: 10. There are 13 residues in the CDR3. The germline CDR1 and CDR2 sequences are MNHEY and SMNVEV (reference sequence). CDR3 DNA: TGTGCCGTCGCTTTGGGACTAAACTACGAGCAGTACTTC. Residues: CAVALGLNYEQYF.

This clone has more than one count but fewer than ten. This sequence joins TRBV11-1 and TRBJ2-7; TRBD1 matches at 10 bases. Germline V gives CDR1 SGHAT, CDR2 FQDESV (reference sequence). This CDR3 comprises 18 residues. Trimming at V came to 1 base and at J to 1 base, leaving 10 bases not matched to a gene. In nucleotides, the CDR3 is TGTGCCAGCAGCTTAGGGGACAGGGGTACCCCCAGATCCTACGAGCAGTACTTC. It is translated as CASSLGDRGTPRSYEQYF.

The chain combines TRBV29-1 with TRBJ2-1; D is perhaps TRBD1 or TRBD2 (7 bases each). The germline gives CDR1 SQVTM, CDR2 ANQGSEA. Trimming took 3 bases from V and 7 from J, leaving 16 bases between them. The CDR3 runs 14 residues. CDR3 residues: CSVDGGGQRNEQFF. In DNA, the CDR3 is TGCAGCGTTGATGGGGGGGGACAGAGGAATGAGCAGTTCTTC.

This clone was picked up a small number of times. The V and J genes are TRBV6-1 and TRBJ2-1; D is perhaps TRBD1 or TRBD2 (5 bases each). Germline CDR1 MNHNS, CDR2 SASEGT. The CDR3 is 15 residues long. Deletions cut 5 bases from V and 4 bases from J, with 15 bases between. The CDR3 here is CASSPGRAGYNEQFF. The CDR3 region has the DNA TGTGCCAGCAGTCCGGGGCGGGCAGGATACAATGAGCAGTTCTTC.

This rearrangement joins TRBV11-3 to TRBJ2-7; the match to TRBD2 covers 14 bases. This CDR3 is 18 amino acids long. Unmatched junction bases numbered 6, after V lost 0 bases and J lost 2 bases. Germline loops: CDR1 SGHNT, CDR2 YENEEA. CDR3 amino acids: CASSLDGTSGRGTYEQYF. The CDR3 DNA sequence: TGTGCCAGCAGCTTAGACGGGACTAGCGGGAGAGGGACCTACGAGCAGTACTTC.

This clone was recorded at least ten times. The V gene is TRBV18, the J gene TRBJ1-2; a weak D match, TRBD1 (6 bases). The length of the CDR3 is 14 residues. The V end lost 4 bases, the J end lost 2 bases, and 11 bases lay between the germline ends. Germline loops: CDR1 KGHSH, CDR2 LQKENI. CDR3 region: CASSRRDTNYGYTF. For the CDR3, the DNA is TGTGCCAGCTCACGTCGGGACACCAACTATGGCTACACCTTC.

This clone was observed at least ten times. This rearrangement joins TRBV14 to TRBJ2-1; possibly TRBD2 for D (5 bases). This CDR3 spans 14 amino acids. CDR1 and CDR2 from the germline V gene are SGHDN and FVKESK. Trimming removed 4 bases at V and 4 bases at J, with 11 bases between. CDR3 nucleotide sequence: TGTGCCAGCAGCCCCCCCGGAGGATACAATGAGCAGTTCTTC. It translates to CASSPPGGYNEQFF.

The CDR3 protein is CASSPSNYEQYF. The CDR3 DNA sequence: TGTGCCAGCAGCCCCTCCAACTACGAGCAGTACTTC. This chain uses TRBV6-1 with TRBJ2-7; no reliable D call. The V end was cut by 6 bases, the J end by 3 bases, with 9 bases between. The CDR3 runs to 12 residues. The germline CDR1 and CDR2 sequences are MNHNS and SASEGT.

V usage is TRBV7-2 and J usage is TRBJ2-1; weak D call: TRBD1 (6 bases). V dropped 8 bases and J dropped 0 bases, with 14 bases sitting between them. The CDR3 runs 15 residues. Looked up from germline, CDR1 is SGHTA and CDR2 is FQGNSA. As DNA, the CDR3 is TGTGCCAGCCTTACTGGACAGCCCTCCTACAATGAGCAGTTCTTC. Its translation is CASLTGQPSYNEQFF.

This clone was recorded a few times. The chain carries TRBV28 and TRBJ2-3; D gene unclear. CDR1 is MDHEN and CDR2 is SYDVKM in the germline V gene. The CDR3 has 14 residues. The germline V and J ends were trimmed by 3 bases and 1 base, with 8 bases remaining between them. The DNA of the CDR3 is TGTGCCAGCAGTTTCCGGCGTCGCACAGATACGCAGTATTTT. This sequence encodes CASSFRRRTDTQYF.

V is TRBV7-2 and J is TRBJ2-5; the D gene is possibly TRBD1 (5 bases). The J call is uncertain, as TRBJ2-7 better fits the DNA end. The CDR3 has 13 amino acids. Germline CDR1 and CDR2: SGHTA and FQGNSA. The CDR3: CASSLGVSYEQYF. For the CDR3, the DNA is TGTGCCAGCAGCCTAGGGGTATCTTACGAGCAGTACTTC.

This clone has ten or more counts. V gene TRBV5-6 combines with J gene TRBJ2-4; the match to TRBD1 covers 10 bases. V lost 1 base, J lost 7 bases, and 8 bases stayed unmatched. Germline-derived CDR1 and CDR2 are SGHDT and YYEEEE. This CDR3 is 16 amino acids long. CDR3 DNA: TGTGCCAGCAGCTTGACCGGGGACAGGGGTGGGAACATTCAGTACTTC. It translates to CASSLTGDRGGNIQYF.